This paragraph reports one T cell receptor gamma chain. This clone was counted only a few times. Its antigen is unknown. The input lacks base qualities; no much larger clone sits a single base away. To prepare the library, RT-PCR was applied. TCRdb names Illumina MiSeq as the instrument used. TCRdb called clones from the public reads with CATT, and repeated DNA sequences were later combined into one row. The sample profile shows approximately 310 gamma-chain clones; 10% of them were found once. The top ten hold around 35% of the sample. V trim: 3 bases; J trim: 4 bases; unmatched bases: 3. The CDR3 goes from the cysteine to the phenylalanine over 12 residues. Only CDR3 DNA remains: 36 bases, in frame from the first base. CDR1 and CDR2, per the germline V gene (reference sequence), are GITISATS and ISYDGTV. This entry belongs to a study of gammadelta T cells in human blood (dated by TCRdb to 2019 to 2021).

Here is what the overall study found, with its caveats: In the study, polyclonal expansion of innate gamma-delta T cells immediately after birth was reported to appear to be driven by microbial exposure.

The sample taken for sequencing was non-Vgamma9Vdelta2 gamma-delta T cells from adult blood. The sequence is built from TRGV9 and TRGJ1 or TRGJ2. This clonotype was obtained from a human donor. DNA sequence: TGTGCCTTGTGGGAGATGTATTATAAGAAACTCTTT. This codes for CALWEMYYKKLF.